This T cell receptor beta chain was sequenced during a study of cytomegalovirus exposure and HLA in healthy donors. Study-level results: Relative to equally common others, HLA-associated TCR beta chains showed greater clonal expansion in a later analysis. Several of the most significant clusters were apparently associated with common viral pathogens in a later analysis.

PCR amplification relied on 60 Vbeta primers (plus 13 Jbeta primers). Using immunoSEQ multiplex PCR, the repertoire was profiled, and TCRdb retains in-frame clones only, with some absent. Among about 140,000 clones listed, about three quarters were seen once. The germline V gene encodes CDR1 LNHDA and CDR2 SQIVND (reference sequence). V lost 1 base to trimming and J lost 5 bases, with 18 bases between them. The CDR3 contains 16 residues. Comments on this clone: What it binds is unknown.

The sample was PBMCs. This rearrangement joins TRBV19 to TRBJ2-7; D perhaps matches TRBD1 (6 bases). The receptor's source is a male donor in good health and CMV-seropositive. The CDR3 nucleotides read TGTGCCAGTAGTATAGTGTACGGGCAGGGGTTCCACGAGCAGTACTTC. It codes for CASSIVYGQGFHEQYF.